This TCR beta chain is from a study of T cell responses to AZD1222 COVID-19 vaccine. Study findings and constraints: Recipients of two AZD1222 doses showed rising Spike-specific TCR breadth and depth.

About this clone: The antigen remains unidentified.

Method: immunoSEQ multiplex PCR; TCRdb's copy keeps in-frame clones and lacks some. Of over 100,000 clones listed, 85% were seen once; the top ten hold around 8%. CDR3 length: 14 residues. Germline CDR1 is SGHDT and CDR2 is YYEEEE. V was trimmed by 1 base and J by 5 bases, leaving 13 bases between them. The chain combines TRBV5-6 with TRBJ2-7; a possible D gene is TRBD1 (6 bases). Sequenced material: peripheral blood, taken 28 days after the second dose of the MenACWY control vaccine. The sequence came from an adult who received the MenACWY meningococcal vaccine as a control. DNA of the CDR3: TGTGCCAGCAGCTTGTGGGGGCGCTTGGACGAGCAGTACTTC. Protein: CASSLWGRLDEQYF.